This T cell receptor (beta chain) is from a study of T cells after yellow fever vaccination. With 1 base removed from V and 1 base from J, the gap between germline ends came to 9 bases. Germline lookup yields CDR1 SGHRS and CDR2 YFSETQ. The CDR3 loop spans 15 amino acids. TCRdb itself ran the 5' RACE reads through MiXCR, one entry per CDR3 protein. The table includes hundreds of thousands of distinct CDR3 sequences, about 6% detected once. This clonotype has a count of ten or more. The chain carries TRBV5-1 and TRBJ2-1; D uncertain. This clonotype originated in a man aged 30-40 years who received the YFV17D yellow fever vaccine. The sample in question was PBMCs, obtained 5 days after the yellow fever booster vaccination. Written as DNA, the CDR3 is TGCGCCAGCAGCTTGCTCGACTCGTCCTACAATGAGCAGTTCTTC. Its translation is CASSLLDSSYNEQFF.